One and the same sample provided the 8 T cell receptor beta chains below, sequenced in a study of blood T cell repertoires in COVID-19. Assay used: immunoSEQ multiplex PCR; TCRdb lists only in-frame clones, some missing. The sample lists approximately 260,000 clones, approximately 90% seen once, with 2% to 2.5% in the top ten. Sequenced input: peripheral blood. These receptors were obtained from a woman aged 35 to 49 who had recovered from COVID-19.

The gene calls are TRBV15 and TRBJ2-3; 10 nucleotides match TRBD1. CDR3 size: 15 residues. With 3 bases clipped from V and 3 bases from J, the junction kept 3 bases outside the gene matches. Germline V gene data show CDR1 as LNHNV and CDR2 as YYDKDF (reference sequence). The CDR3 sequence is CATSRGGQGTDTQYF. As DNA, the CDR3 is TGTGCCACCAGCAGGGGGGGACAGGGGACAGATACGCAGTATTTT.

The chain couples TRBV19 to TRBJ1-2; 7 bases fit TRBD1. V was clipped by 3 bases and J by 4 bases; unmatched bases: 11. The CDR3 length is 16 residues. In germline, CDR1 is LNHDA, CDR2 SQIVND (reference sequence). For the CDR3, the DNA is TGTGCCAGTAGTATTTATAGGACAGGCCAGTCCTATGGCTACACCTTC. Translation: CASSIYRTGQSYGYTF.

This clone has only one observation. The genes are TRBV27 and TRBJ2-3; 10 bases map to TRBD1. The J segment lost 2 bases and the V segment lost 5 bases, leaving 10 bases of the junction unmatched. CDR3 length: 17 residues. Germline-derived CDR1 and CDR2 are MNHEY and SMNVEV (reference sequence). CDR3 sequence: CASSLSGTGAFTDTQYF. The CDR3 DNA sequence: TGTGCCAGCAGTCTCTCCGGGACAGGGGCATTCACAGATACGCAGTATTTT.

The chain has TRBV4-2 and TRBJ1-2; D may be TRBD1 (6 bases). Germline-derived CDR1 and CDR2 are LGHNA and YNFKEQ. The CDR3 is 16 amino acids. The germline V and J ends were trimmed by 4 bases and 7 bases, with 22 bases remaining between them. CDR3 DNA: TGTGCCAGCAGCCCCGCAGCGGACGGGGGGCGCGGTGGCTACACCTTC. It translates to CASSPAADGGRGGYTF.

The chain uses TRBV19 and TRBJ2-1, with 7 bases identical to TRBD2. The CDR3 runs 15 residues. Trimming took 2 bases from V and 9 from J; bases not matched to a gene: 10. Germline V gene sequence: CDR1 LNHDA, CDR2 SQIVND (reference sequence). CDR3 sequence (DNA): TGTGCCAGTAGTATAAGGGGACTAAGATCGGGTGAGCAGTTCTTC. This encodes CASSIRGLRSGEQFF.

The chain uses TRBV4-3 and TRBJ2-3, with D unresolved. Trimming pared 1 base from V and 0 bases from J, leaving 8 bases between. The CDR3 sequence is 15 residues long. Germline V lookup: CDR1 LGHNA, CDR2 YSLEER. The CDR3 DNA reads TGCGCCAGCAGCCAAGTTGAGCCAAGCACAGATACGCAGTATTTT. Its protein is CASSQVEPSTDTQYF.

Concerning this clone: A junction boundary mismatches the germline segment, possibly from a read error. The V and J genes are TRBV7-2 and TRBJ2-1; 8 bases align to TRBD2. The CDR3 is 15 residues long. CDR1 is SGHTA and CDR2 is FQGNSA in the germline V gene. Here the CDR3 DNA reads TGTGCCAGCAGCATAGCGGGACTGACCTACAATGAGCAGTTCTTC. Protein: CASSIAGLTYNEQFF.

V usage is TRBV3-1 (or the pseudogene TRBV3-2) and J usage is TRBJ2-1, with D possibly being TRBD1 (5 bases). The V gene lost 1 base and the J gene lost 9 bases, with 10 bases spanning the gap. CDR3 size: 13 residues. Germline CDR1 is LGHDT and CDR2 is YNNKEL (reference sequence). In nucleotides, the CDR3 is TGTGCCAGCAGCCAAGTTACAGGAACTGAGCAGTTCTTC. Protein: CASSQVTGTEQFF.